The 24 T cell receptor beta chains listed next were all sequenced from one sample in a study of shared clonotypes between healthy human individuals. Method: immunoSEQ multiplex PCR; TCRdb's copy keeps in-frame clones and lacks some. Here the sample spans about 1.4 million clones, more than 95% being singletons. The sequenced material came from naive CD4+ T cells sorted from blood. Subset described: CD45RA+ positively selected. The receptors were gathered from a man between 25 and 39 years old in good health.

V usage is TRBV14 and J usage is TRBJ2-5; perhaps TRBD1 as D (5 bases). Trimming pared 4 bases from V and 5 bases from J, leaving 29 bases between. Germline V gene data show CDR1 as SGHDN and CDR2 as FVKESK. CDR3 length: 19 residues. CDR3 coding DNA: TGTGCCAGCAGCCCACACAGGCAAACAGCACAGGCGTTGGGGGAGACCCAGTACTTC. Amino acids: CASSPHRQTAQALGETQYF.

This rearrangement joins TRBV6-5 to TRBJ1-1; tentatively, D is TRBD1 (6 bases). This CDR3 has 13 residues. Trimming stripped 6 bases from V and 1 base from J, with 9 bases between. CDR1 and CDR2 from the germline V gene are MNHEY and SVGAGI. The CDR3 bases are TGTGCCAGCAGATCGGACAGGAACACTGAAGCTTTCTTT. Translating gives CASRSDRNTEAFF.

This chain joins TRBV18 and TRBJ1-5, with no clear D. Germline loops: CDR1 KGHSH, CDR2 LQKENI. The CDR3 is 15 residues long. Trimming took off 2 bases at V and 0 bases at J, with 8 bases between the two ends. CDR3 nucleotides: TGTGCCAGCTCACCATCCGTAAATAGCAATCAGCCCCAGCATTTT. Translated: CASSPSVNSNQPQHF.

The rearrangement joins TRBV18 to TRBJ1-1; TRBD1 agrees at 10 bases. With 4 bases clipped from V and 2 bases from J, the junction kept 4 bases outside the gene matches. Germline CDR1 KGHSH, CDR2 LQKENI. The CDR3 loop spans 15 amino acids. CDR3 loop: CASSRDRGFNTEAFF. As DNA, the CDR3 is TGTGCCAGCTCACGGGACAGGGGTTTTAACACTGAAGCTTTCTTT.

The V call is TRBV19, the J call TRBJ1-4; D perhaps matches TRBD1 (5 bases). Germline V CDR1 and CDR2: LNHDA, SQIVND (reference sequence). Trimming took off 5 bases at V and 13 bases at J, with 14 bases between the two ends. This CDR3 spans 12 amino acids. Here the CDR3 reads CASSGDFFRLFF. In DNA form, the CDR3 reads TGTGCCAGTAGTGGGGACTTTTTTCGACTGTTTTTT. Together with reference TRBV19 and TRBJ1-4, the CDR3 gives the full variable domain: DGGITQSPKYLFRKEGQNVTLSCEQNLNHDAMYWYRQDPGQGLRLIYYSQIVNDFQKGDIAEGYSVSREKKESFPLTVTSAQKNPTAFYLCASSGDFFRLFFGSGTQLSVL.

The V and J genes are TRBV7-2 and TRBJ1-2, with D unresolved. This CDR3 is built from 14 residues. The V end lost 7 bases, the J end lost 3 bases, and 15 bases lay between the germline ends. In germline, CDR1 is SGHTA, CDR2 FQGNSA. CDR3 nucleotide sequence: TGTGCCAGCACCGAAGCTACCGGATACTATGGCTACACCTTC. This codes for CASTEATGYYGYTF.

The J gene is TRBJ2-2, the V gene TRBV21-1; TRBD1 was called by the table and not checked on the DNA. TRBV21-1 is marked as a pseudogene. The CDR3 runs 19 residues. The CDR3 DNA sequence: TGTGCCAGCAGCAATCGTGGGGCGGTAGTATTATCCGGCGACGAGGAGCTGTTTTTT. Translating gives CASSNRGAVVLSGDEELFF.

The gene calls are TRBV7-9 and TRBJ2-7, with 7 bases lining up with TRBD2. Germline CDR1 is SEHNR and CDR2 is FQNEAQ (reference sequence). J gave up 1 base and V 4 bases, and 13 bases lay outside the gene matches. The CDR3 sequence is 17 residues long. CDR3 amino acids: CASSSSEGRGYSYEQYF. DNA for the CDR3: TGTGCCAGCAGCTCTAGCGAGGGGCGGGGGTATTCCTACGAGCAGTACTTC.

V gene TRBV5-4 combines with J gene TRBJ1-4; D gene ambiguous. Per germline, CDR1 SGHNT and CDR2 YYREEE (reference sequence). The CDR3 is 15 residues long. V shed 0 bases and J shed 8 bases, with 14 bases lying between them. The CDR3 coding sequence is TGTGCCAGCAGCTTGGAGCCGGGGATGGGAGAAAAACTGTTTTTT. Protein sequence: CASSLEPGMGEKLFF.

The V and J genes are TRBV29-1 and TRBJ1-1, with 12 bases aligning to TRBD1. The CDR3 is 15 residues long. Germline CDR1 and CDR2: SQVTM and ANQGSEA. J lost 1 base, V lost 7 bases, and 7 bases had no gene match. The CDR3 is CSARDRGLQNTEAFF. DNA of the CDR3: TGCAGCGCCCGGGACAGGGGGCTTCAGAACACTGAAGCTTTCTTT.

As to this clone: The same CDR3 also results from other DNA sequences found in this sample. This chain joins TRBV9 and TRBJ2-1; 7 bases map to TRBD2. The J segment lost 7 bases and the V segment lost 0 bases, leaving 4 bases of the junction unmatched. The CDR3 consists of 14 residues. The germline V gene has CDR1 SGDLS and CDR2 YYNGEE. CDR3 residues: CASSVAGGPNEQFF. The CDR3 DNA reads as TGTGCCAGCAGCGTAGCGGGAGGCCCAAATGAGCAGTTCTTC.

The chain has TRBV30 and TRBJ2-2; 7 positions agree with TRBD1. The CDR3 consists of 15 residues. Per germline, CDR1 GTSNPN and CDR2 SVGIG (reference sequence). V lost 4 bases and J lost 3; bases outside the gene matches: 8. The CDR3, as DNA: TGTGCCTGGATGGTCGGGACAGTTTACACCGGGGAGCTGTTTTTT. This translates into CAWMVGTVYTGELFF.

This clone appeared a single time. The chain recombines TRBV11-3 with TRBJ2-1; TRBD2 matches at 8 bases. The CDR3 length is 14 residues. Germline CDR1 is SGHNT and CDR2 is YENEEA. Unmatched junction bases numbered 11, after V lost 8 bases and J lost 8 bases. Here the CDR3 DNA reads TGTGCCAGCTCTCCCACGGGAGGGCCCTATGAGCAGTTCTTC. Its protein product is CASSPTGGPYEQFF.

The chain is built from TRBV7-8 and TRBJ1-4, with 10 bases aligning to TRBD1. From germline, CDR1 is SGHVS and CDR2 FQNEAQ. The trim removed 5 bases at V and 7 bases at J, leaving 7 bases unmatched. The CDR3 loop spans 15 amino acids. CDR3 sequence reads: CASSQTGGESEKLFF. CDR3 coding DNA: TGTGCCAGCAGCCAGACAGGGGGCGAGTCTGAAAAACTGTTTTTT.

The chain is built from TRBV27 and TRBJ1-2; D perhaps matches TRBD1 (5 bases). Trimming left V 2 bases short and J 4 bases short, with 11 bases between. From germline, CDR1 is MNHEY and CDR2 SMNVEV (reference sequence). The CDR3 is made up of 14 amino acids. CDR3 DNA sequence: TGTGCCAGCAGTTTAAATCAGGGCGGCTATGGCTACACCTTC. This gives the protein CASSLNQGGYGYTF.

Written as DNA, the CDR3 is TGTGCCAGCAGCTTTACAGAGCTGCGCACAGATACGCAGTATTTT. It yields the protein CASSFTELRTDTQYF. The rearrangement joins TRBV7-9 to TRBJ2-3; D ambiguous. The germline gives CDR1 SEHNR, CDR2 FQNEAQ (reference sequence). V was shortened by 3 bases and J by 1 base, with 11 bases between the two germline ends. CDR3 length: 15 residues.

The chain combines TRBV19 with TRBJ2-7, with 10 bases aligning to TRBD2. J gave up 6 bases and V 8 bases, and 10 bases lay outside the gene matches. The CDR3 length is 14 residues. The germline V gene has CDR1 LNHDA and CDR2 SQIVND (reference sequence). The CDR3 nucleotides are TGTGCCAGTGGACTAGCGGTTCAGGATTTCGAGCAGTACTTC. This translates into CASGLAVQDFEQYF.

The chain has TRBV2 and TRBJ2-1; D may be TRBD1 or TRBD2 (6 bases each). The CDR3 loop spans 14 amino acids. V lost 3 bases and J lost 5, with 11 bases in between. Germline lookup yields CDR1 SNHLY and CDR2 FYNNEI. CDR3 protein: CASSDWGADNEQFF. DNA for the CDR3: TGTGCCAGCAGTGACTGGGGGGCGGACAATGAGCAGTTCTTC.

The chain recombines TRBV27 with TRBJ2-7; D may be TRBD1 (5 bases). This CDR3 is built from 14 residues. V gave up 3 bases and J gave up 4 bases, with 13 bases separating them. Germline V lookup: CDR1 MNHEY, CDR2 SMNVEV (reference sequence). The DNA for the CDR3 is TGTGCCAGCAGTTTCAATATCAGGGTTTACGAGCAGTACTTC. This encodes CASSFNIRVYEQYF.

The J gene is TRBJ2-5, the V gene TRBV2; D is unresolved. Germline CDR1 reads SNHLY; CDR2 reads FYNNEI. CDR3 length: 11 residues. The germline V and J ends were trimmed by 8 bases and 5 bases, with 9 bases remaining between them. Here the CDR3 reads CASDVGETQYF. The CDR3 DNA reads TGTGCCAGCGATGTGGGGGAGACCCAGTACTTC.

CDR3 protein: CASLESATDTQYF. The CDR3 nucleotides are TGTGCCAGCTTAGAGTCGGCCACAGATACGCAGTATTTT. The chain links TRBV28 to TRBJ2-3; D remains unclear. The CDR3 sequence is 13 residues long. V was shortened by 8 bases and J by 2 bases, with 11 bases between the two germline ends. Per germline, CDR1 MDHEN and CDR2 SYDVKM.

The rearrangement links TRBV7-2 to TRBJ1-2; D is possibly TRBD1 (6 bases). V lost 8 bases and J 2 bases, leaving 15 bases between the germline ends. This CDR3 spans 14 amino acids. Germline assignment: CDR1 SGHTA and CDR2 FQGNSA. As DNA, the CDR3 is TGTGCCAGCGCAACAACCACAGGGAACTATGGCTACACCTTC. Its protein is CASATTTGNYGYTF.

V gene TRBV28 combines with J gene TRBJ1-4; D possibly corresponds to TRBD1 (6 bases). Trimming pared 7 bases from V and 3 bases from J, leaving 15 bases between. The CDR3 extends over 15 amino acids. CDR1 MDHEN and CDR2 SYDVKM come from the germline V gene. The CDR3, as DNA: TGTGCCAGCAACAGGGCAATACCATCTAATGAAAAACTGTTTTTT. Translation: CASNRAIPSNEKLFF. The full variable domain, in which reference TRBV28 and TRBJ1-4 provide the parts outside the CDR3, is DVKVTQSSRYLVKRTGEKVFLECVQDMDHENMFWYRQDPGLGLRLIYFSYDVKMKEKGDIPEGYSVSREKKERFSLILESASTNQTSMYLCASNRAIPSNEKLFFGSGTQLSVL.

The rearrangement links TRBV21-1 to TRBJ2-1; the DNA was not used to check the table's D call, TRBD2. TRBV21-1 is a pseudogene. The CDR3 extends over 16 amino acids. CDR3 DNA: TGTGCCAGCAGCAGCACTAGCGGAGGCTCCTACAATGAGCAGTTCTTC. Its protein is CASSSTSGGSYNEQFF.